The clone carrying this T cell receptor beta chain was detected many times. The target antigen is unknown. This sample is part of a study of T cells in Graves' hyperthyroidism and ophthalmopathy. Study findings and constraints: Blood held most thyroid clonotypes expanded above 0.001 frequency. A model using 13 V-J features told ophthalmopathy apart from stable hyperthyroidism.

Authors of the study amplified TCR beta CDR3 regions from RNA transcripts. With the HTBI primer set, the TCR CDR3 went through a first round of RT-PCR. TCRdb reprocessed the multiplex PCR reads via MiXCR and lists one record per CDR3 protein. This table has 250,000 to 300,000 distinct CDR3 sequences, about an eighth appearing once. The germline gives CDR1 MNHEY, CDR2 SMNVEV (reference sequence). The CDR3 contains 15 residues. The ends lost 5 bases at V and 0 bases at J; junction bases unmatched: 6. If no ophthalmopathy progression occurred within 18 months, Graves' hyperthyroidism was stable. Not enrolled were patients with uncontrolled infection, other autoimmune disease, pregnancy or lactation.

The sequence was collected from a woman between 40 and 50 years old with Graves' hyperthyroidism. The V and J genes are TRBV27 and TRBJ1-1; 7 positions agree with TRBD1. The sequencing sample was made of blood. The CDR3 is CASSPTGAMNTEAFF. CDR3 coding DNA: TGTGCCAGCAGTCCTACAGGGGCTATGAACACTGAAGCTTTCTTT.